The source of this T cell receptor (beta chain) is a study of blood T cell repertoires in COVID-19. Participant-reported clinical history was the basis for cohort assignment. The recovered donors of Cohort 3 showed two negative PCRs, clearance, or symptom resolution. Germline V gene lookup returns CDR1 GTSNPN and CDR2 SVGIG (reference sequence). The V and J ends lost 0 bases and 4 bases respectively, with 15 bases between them. The CDR3 runs 15 residues. Authors' data handling: Amplification with reference gene primers provided the estimates of nucleated cell counts. Here immunoSEQ multiplex PCR was the method, and the copy in TCRdb shows in-frame clones only, minus some. The DNA gave D and trimming, while V, J and clone size come from that table. The table records approximately 500,000 clones, 85% to 90% of them present only once.

The chain is built from TRBV30 and TRBJ1-1; maybe TRBD1 (6 bases). The receptor was derived from a woman aged 35 to 49 who had recovered from COVID-19. Sequencing was done on a sample of PBMCs or T cells enriched from blood (not recorded which). Here the CDR3 reads CAWSVFGGAGTEAFF. The CDR3 DNA reads TGTGCCTGGAGTGTATTCGGGGGGGCGGGCACTGAAGCTTTCTTT.